This TCR beta chain was profiled in a study of blood T cell repertoires in COVID-19. Overall study context: Samples came from the United States, Italy and Spain, spanning acute and convalescent COVID-19. The cDNA or gDNA used as material had been derived from T cells, B-cell-depleted T cells, or PBMCs.

This clone was detected only once. V was trimmed by 7 bases and J by 0 bases, leaving 11 bases between them. CDR3 length: 14 residues. Germline V CDR1 and CDR2: SNHLY, FYNNEI. Authors' processing steps: Counts of nucleated cells, estimated from reference gene primer amplification, were obtained. Data came from immunoSEQ multiplex PCR; TCRdb stores just in-frame clones and leaves some out. The V and J calls and clone size are taken from that table; D and trimming were inferred from the DNA. The sample records about 260,000 clones, about 80% being singletons. The sequence derives from a woman between 45 and 65 years old who had recovered from COVID-19. Source material: peripheral blood. V and J are TRBV2 and TRBJ2-3; possibly TRBD1 for D (5 bases). CDR3 protein: CASTQGISTDTQYF. In DNA, the CDR3 is TGTGCCAGCACTCAGGGAATCAGCACAGATACGCAGTATTTT.